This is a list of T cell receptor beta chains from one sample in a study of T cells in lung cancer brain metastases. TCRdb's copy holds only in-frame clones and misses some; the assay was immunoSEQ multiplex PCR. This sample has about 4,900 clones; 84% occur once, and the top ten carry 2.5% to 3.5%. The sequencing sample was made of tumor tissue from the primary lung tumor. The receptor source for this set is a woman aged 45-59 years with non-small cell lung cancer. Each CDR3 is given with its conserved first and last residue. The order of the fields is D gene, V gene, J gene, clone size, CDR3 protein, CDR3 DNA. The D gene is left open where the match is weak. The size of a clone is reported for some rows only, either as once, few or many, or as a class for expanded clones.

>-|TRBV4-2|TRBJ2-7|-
CASSQEGQGDYEQYF
TGTGCCAGTAGCCAAGAGGGCCAGGGTGACTACGAGCAGTACTTC
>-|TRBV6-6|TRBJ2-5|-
CASSLGGRETQYF
TGTGCCAGCAGTTTGGGGGGAAGGGAGACCCAGTACTTC
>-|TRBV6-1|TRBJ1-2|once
CASSDPGRSRGYTF
TGTGCCAGCAGTGATCCCGGGAGAAGTCGTGGCTATACCTTC
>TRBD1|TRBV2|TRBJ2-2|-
CASQGQGLIGELFF
TGTGCCAGCCAGGGACAGGGGTTAATCGGGGAGCTGTTTTTT
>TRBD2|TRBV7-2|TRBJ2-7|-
CASSLTSGNYVGQYF
TGTGCCAGCAGCTTAACTAGCGGGAACTACGTTGGGCAGTACTTC
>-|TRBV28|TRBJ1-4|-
CASSLWGGQGNEKLFF
TGTGCCAGCAGTTTATGGGGGGGGCAGGGTAATGAAAAACTGTTTTTT
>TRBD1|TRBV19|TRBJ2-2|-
CASSTLQGAHPGELFF
TGTGCCAGTAGTACGCTCCAGGGGGCGCATCCCGGGGAGCTGTTTTTT
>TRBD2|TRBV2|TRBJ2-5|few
CASSGLGQETQYF
TGTGCCAGCAGCGGACTAGGACAAGAGACCCAGTACTTC
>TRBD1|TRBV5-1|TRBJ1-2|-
CAATPGGNNYGYTF
TGCGCCGCAACCCCAGGGGGCAATAACTATGGCTACACCTTC
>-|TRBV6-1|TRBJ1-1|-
CASSEMVRGIEAFF
TGTGCCAGCAGTGAAATGGTGCGGGGCATTGAAGCTTTCTTT
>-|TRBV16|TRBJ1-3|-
CASSPSASGNTIYF
TGTGCCAGCAGCCCGTCGGCGTCCGGAAACACCATATATTTT
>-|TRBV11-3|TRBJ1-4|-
CASSLWEGDEKLFF
TGTGCCAGTAGCTTATGGGAGGGCGATGAAAAACTGTTTTTT
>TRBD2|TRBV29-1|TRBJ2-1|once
CSVGGLAGGREQFF
TGCAGCGTAGGAGGACTAGCGGGAGGGCGGGAGCAGTTCTTC
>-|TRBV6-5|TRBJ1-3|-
CASSYSLGKAGNTIYF
TGTGCCAGCAGTTACTCGTTAGGGAAAGCTGGAAACACCATATATTTT
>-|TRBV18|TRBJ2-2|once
CASSRTPNTGELFF
TGTGCCAGCTCAAGAACTCCGAACACCGGGGAGCTGTTTTTT
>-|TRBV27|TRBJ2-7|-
CASSPQVMAYEQYF
TGTGCCAGCAGTCCTCAAGTGATGGCCTACGAGCAGTACTTC
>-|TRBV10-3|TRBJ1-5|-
CASQPAGNQPQHF
TGTGCCTCCCAGCCGGCGGGCAATCAGCCCCAGCATTTT
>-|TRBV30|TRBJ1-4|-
CAWSVPGLGMTTNEKLFF
TGTGCCTGGAGTGTGCCGGGTCTGGGGATGACAACTAATGAAAAACTGTTTTTT
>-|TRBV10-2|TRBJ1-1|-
CASSPRENTEAFF
TGCGCCAGCAGCCCCAGGGAGAACACTGAAGCTTTCTTT
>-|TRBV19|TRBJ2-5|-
CASSIAIAGVWETQYF
TGTGCCAGTAGTATTGCAATAGCCGGGGTTTGGGAGACCCAGTACTTC
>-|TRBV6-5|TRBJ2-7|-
CASRGRFLYEQYF
TGTGCCAGCAGAGGACGTTTCCTCTACGAGCAGTACTTC
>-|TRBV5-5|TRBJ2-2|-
CASSESGTTLSGELFF
TGTGCCAGCAGCGAGTCCGGGACAACCCTATCCGGGGAGCTGTTTTTT
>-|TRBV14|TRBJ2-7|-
CASSLSRAKYF
TGTGCCAGCAGTCTCTCCAGGGCTAAGTACTTC
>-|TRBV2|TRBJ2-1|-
CASQRTLNYNEQFF
TGTGCCAGCCAACGGACCCTTAACTACAATGAGCAGTTCTTC
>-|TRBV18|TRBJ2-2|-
CASSPSGGSGFIGELFF
TGTGCCAGCTCACCAAGCGGAGGGAGTGGATTTATCGGGGAGCTGTTTTTT
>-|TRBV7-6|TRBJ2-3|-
CASSPRLDGWTPYTQYF
TGTGCCAGCAGCCCGCGACTCGACGGCTGGACCCCCTATACGCAGTATTTT
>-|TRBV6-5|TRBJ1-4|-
CASSYRALNEKLFF
TGTGCCAGCAGTTATAGAGCCCTGAATGAAAAACTGTTTTTT
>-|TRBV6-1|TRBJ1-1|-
CASSEGTISGERAEAFF
TGTGCCAGCAGTGAAGGAACTATCAGTGGCGAGAGGGCTGAAGCTTTCTTT
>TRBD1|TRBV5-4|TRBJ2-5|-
CASSFPGQGARQTQYF
TGTGCCAGCAGTTTTCCTGGACAGGGGGCTAGGCAGACCCAGTACTTC
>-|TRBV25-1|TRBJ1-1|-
CASSHTLGVRAFF
TGTGCCAGCAGCCACACCCTTGGGGTTAGAGCTTTCTTT
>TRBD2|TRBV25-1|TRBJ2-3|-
CASSGASGGPTDTQYF
TGTGCCAGCAGTGGGGCTAGCGGAGGGCCCACAGATACGCAGTATTTT
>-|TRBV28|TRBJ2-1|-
CASSLSSKGSSYNEQFF
TGTGCCAGCAGTTTATCCTCGAAGGGCAGCTCCTACAATGAGCAGTTCTTC
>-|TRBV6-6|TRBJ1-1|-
CASSRTNTEAFF
TGTGCCAGCAGCCGGACGAACACTGAAGCTTTCTTT
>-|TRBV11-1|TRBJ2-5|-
CASSSRAPSRETQYF
TGTGCCAGCAGCAGCCGGGCCCCCAGTCGGGAGACCCAGTACTTC
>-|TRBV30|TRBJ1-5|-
CAWSTGSNQPQHF
TGTGCCTGGAGTACGGGGAGCAATCAGCCCCAGCATTTT
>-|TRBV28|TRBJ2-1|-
CASSFFVLSEQFF
TGTGCCAGCAGTTTTTTTGTATTGTCTGAGCAGTTCTTC
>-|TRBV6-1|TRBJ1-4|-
CASSDWGEKLFF
TGTGCCAGCAGTGACTGGGGTGAAAAACTGTTTTTT
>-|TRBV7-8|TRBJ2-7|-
CASSLLSMSDEQYF
TGTGCCAGCAGCTTATTGTCGATGTCGGACGAGCAGTACTTC
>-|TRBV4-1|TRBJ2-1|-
CASSQDRQGSVNEQFF
TGCGCCAGCAGCCAAGATAGGCAGGGATCGGTCAATGAGCAGTTCTTC
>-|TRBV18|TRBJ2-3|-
CASSPPIAATDTQYF
TGTGCCAGCTCACCACCAATAGCAGCCACAGATACGCAGTATTTT
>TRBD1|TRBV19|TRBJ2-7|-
CASSVSTGGRSYEQYF
TGTGCCAGTAGTGTCTCCACAGGGGGTAGATCCTACGAGCAGTACTTC
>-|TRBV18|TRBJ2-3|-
CASSPLQAGTDTQYF
TGTGCCAGCTCACCACTACAGGCCGGCACAGATACGCAATATTTT
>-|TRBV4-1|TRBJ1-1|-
CASSQKQETTEAFF
TGCGCCAGCAGCCAAAAACAGGAAACAACTGAAGCTTTCTTT
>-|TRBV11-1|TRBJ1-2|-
CASSPTGIVGGYTF
TGTGCCAGTAGCCCTACCGGCATTGTTGGGGGCTACACCTTC
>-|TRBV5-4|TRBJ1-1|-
CASSLVVNTEAFF
TGTGCCAGCAGCTTGGTAGTGAACACTGAAGCTTTCTTT
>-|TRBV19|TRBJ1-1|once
CASRAGYEGTEAFF
TGTGCCAGTAGGGCAGGGTACGAGGGCACTGAAGCTTTCTTT
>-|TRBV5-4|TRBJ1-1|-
CASSPGGTEAFF
TGTGCCAGCAGTCCTGGTGGCACTGAAGCTTTTTTT
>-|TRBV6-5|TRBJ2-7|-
CASSETGQPYEQYF
TGTGCCAGCAGTGAGACTGGACAACCCTACGAGCAGTACTTC
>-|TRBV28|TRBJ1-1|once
CASSLSRREFF
TGTGCCAGCAGTTTAAGTAGAAGGGAATTCTTT
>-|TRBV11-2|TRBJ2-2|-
CASSPGSVSKHGELFF
TGTGCCAGCAGCCCGGGATCAGTCAGCAAGCACGGGGAGCTGTTTTTT
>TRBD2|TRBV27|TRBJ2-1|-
CASSPLAGGYNEQFF
TGTGCCAGCAGTCCCCTAGCGGGAGGCTACAATGAGCAGTTCTTC
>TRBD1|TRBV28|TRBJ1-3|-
CASSPETGGFGNTIYF
TGTGCCAGCAGTCCGGAGACAGGGGGCTTTGGAAACACCATATATTTT
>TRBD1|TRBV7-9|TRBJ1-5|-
CASSRQSGTENQPQHF
TGTGCCAGCAGCCGCCAATCCGGGACAGAGAATCAGCCCCAGCATTTT
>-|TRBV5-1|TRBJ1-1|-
CASSSSFSEAFF
TGCGCCAGCAGCTCCTCCTTCTCTGAAGCTTTCTTT
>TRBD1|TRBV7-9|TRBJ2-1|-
CASSPGTGSNEQFF
TGTGCCAGCAGCCCAGGGACAGGGAGCAATGAGCAGTTCTTC